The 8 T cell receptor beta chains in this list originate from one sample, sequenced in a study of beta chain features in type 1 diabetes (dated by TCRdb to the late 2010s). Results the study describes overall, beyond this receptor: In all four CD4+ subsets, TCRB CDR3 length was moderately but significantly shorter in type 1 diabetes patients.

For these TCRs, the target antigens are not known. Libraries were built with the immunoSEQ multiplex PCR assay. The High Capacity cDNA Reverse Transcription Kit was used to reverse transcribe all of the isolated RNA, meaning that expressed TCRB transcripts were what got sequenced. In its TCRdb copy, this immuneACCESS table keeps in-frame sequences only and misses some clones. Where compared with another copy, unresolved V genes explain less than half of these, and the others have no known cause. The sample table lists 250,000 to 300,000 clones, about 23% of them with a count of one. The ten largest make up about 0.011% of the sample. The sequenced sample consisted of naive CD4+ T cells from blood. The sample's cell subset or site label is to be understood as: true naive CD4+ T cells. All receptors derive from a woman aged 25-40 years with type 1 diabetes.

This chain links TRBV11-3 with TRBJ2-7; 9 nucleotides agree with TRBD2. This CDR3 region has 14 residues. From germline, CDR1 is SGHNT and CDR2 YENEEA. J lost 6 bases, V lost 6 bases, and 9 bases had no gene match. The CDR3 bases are TGTGCCAGCAGGGCCAGGATAGCGGGAGCCGAGCAGTACTTC. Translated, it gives CASRARIAGAEQYF. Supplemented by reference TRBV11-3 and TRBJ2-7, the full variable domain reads EAGVVQSPRYKIIEKKQPVAFWCNPISGHNTLYWYLQNLGQGPELLIRYENEEAVDDSQLPKDRFSAERLKGVDSTLKIQPAELGDSAVYLCASRARIAGAEQYFGPGTRLTVT.

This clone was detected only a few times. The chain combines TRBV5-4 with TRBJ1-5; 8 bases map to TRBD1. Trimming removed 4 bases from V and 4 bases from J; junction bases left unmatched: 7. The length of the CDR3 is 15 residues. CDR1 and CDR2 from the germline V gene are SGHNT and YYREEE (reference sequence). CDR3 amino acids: CASSAGTGQNQPQHF. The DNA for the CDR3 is TGTGCCAGCAGCGCCGGGACAGGTCAAAATCAGCCCCAGCATTTT.

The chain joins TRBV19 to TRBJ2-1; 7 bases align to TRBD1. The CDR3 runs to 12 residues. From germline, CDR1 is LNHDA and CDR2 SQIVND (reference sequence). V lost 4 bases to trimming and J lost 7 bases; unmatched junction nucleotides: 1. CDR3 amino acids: CASSRDSNEQFF. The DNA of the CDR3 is TGTGCCAGTAGTAGGGACAGTAATGAGCAGTTCTTC.

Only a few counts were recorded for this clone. CDR3 nucleotides: TGTGCCAGCAGCTTAGCGTCCGATGGACTAGCGGGAGTCGAGCAGTACTTC. The encoded protein is CASSLASDGLAGVEQYF. V gene TRBV7-9 combines with J gene TRBJ2-7, with 13 bases identical to TRBD2. The CDR3 runs to 17 residues. Germline V CDR1 and CDR2: SEHNR, FQNEAQ (reference sequence). V was pared by 0 bases and J by 6 bases, with 8 bases of the junction left unmatched. The full variable domain, its missing parts supplied by reference TRBV7-9 and TRBJ2-7, is DTGVSQNPRHKITKRGQNVTFRCDPISEHNRLYWYRQTLGQGPEFLTYFQNEAQLEKSRLLSDRFSAERPKGSFSTLEIQRTEQGDSAMYLCASSLASDGLAGVEQYFGPGTRLTVT.

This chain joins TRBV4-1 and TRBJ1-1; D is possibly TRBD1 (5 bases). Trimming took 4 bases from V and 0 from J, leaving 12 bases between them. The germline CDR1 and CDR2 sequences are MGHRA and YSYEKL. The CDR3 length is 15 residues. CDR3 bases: TGCGCCAGCAGCCCGCTGGGGGGGATGAACACTGAAGCTTTCTTT. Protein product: CASSPLGGMNTEAFF.

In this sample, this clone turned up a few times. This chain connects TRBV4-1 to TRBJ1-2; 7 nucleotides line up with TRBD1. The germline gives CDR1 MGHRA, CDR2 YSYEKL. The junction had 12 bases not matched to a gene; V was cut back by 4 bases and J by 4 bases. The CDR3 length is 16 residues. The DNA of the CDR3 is TGCGCCAGCAGCCCTCAGACAGGGTCGGTAGGCTATGGCTACACCTTC. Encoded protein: CASSPQTGSVGYGYTF.

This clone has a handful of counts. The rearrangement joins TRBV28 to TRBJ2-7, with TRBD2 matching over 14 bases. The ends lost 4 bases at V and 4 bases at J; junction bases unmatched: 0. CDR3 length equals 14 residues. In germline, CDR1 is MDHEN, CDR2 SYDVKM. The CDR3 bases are TGTGCCAGCAGTTGGACTAGCGGGAGGTACGAGCAGTACTTC. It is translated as CASSWTSGRYEQYF.

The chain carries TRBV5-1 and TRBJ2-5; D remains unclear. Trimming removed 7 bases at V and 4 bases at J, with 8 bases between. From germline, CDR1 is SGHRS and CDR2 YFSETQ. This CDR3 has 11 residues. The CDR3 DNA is TGCGCCAGCGGGCTGAGAGAGACCCAGTACTTC. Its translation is CASGLRETQYF.